This TCR beta chain was captured by sequencing in a study of beta chain features in type 1 diabetes. The whole isolated RNA underwent reverse transcription, so sequencing captured expressed TCRB transcripts. Clones were sequenced by immunoSEQ multiplex PCR, and TCRdb holds only the in-frame ones, with some missing. The table has hundreds of thousands of clones, 25% to 35% seen once; the top ten hold more than 0.055%. Trimming left V 3 bases short and J 2 bases short, with 4 bases between. Germline-derived CDR1 and CDR2 are SQVTM and ANQGSEA. The CDR3 is 12 residues long. Points on this clone: The same CDR3 arises from other DNA sequences in this sample as well.

The chain recombines TRBV29-1 with TRBJ2-2; D unclear. This clonotype was sampled from a young man in good health. The sample consisted of naive CD4+ T cells from blood. The CDR3 region has the DNA TGCAGCGTTGATTCTAACACCGGGGAGCTGTTTTTT. Its translation is CSVDSNTGELFF.